Presented here are 21 T cell receptor beta chains from one specimen sequenced in a study of blood T cell repertoires in COVID-19. Repertoires were generated with immunoSEQ multiplex PCR, while TCRdb's copy carries only in-frame clones and drops some. The sample has a few hundred thousand clones, 85% to 90% seen once. Sequenced: PBMCs or T cells enriched from blood (not recorded which). Receptors originate from a woman aged 18-29 years in a cohort exposed to, infected with or recovered from COVID-19 (not recorded which).

CDR3 sequence (DNA): TGTGCCAGCAGCTTACAGGGAAGGGCTAGCACAGATACGCAGTATTTT. Its translation is CASSLQGRASTDTQYF. This chain joins TRBV9 and TRBJ2-3; tentative D call: TRBD1 (6 bases). Trimming pared 4 bases from V and 0 bases from J, leaving 15 bases between. Germline CDR1 reads SGDLS; CDR2 reads YYNGEE. The CDR3 totals 16 residues.

V and J are TRBV14 and TRBJ1-1; D is perhaps TRBD1 (5 bases). CDR3 length: 16 amino acids. Trimming took off 1 base at V and 3 bases at J, with 15 bases between the two ends. Germline loops: CDR1 SGHDN, CDR2 FVKESK. The DNA for the CDR3 is TGTGCCAGCAGCCAAGTCCTGGGGGGGACCGACACTGAAGCTTTCTTT. This sequence encodes CASSQVLGGTDTEAFF.

This chain links TRBV2 with TRBJ2-6; D is uncertain. This CDR3 contains 15 residues. From germline, CDR1 is SNHLY and CDR2 FYNNEI. The V gene lost 6 bases and the J gene lost 2 bases, with 11 bases spanning the gap. CDR3 DNA sequence: TGTGCCAGCAGCAATCCGGGTCCTGGGGCCAACGTCCTGACTTTC. Translated, it gives CASSNPGPGANVLTF. Drawing the rest from reference TRBV2 and TRBJ2-6, the complete variable domain is EPEVTQTPSHQVTQMGQEVILRCVPISNHLYFYWYRQILGQKVEFLVSFYNNEISEKSEIFDDQFSVERPDGSNFTLKIRSTKLEDSAMYFCASSNPGPGANVLTFGAGSRLTVL.

This chain connects TRBV2 to TRBJ1-2, with D uncertain. CDR3 length: 14 residues. Germline V gives CDR1 SNHLY, CDR2 FYNNEI. Trimming removed 1 base at V and 2 bases at J, with 8 bases between. Here the CDR3 DNA reads TGTGCCAGCAGTGAAGGGGTACAGAACTATGGCTACACCTTC. This translates into CASSEGVQNYGYTF.

This clone was picked up a small number of times. The chain couples TRBV11-3 to TRBJ1-1, with 8 bases matching TRBD1. CDR1 SGHNT and CDR2 YENEEA come from the germline V gene. V shed 5 bases and J 4 bases; nucleotides not matched to a gene: 6. This CDR3 has 14 amino acids. CDR3 protein: CASSTTTGVTEAFF. The CDR3 DNA reads as TGTGCCAGCAGCACAACGACAGGGGTCACTGAAGCTTTCTTT.

The chain couples TRBV7-9 to TRBJ1-1; 7 bases are a match to TRBD1. The CDR3 consists of 13 residues. V lost 5 bases to trimming and J lost 6 bases; unmatched junction nucleotides: 6. From germline, CDR1 is SEHNR and CDR2 FQNEAQ (reference sequence). CDR3: CASSPRTGPEAFF. DNA for the CDR3: TGTGCCAGCAGCCCCAGGACAGGACCTGAAGCTTTCTTT.

The chain links TRBV18 to TRBJ1-2, with TRBD1 matching 9 bases. V lost 3 bases, J lost 6 bases, and 14 bases stayed unmatched. The CDR3 length is 17 residues. CDR1 is KGHSH and CDR2 is LQKENI in the germline V gene. CDR3 protein: CASSPRSRDRESNGYTF. The CDR3 DNA is TGTGCCAGCTCACCGCGGAGTCGGGACAGGGAAAGTAATGGCTACACCTTC.

The sample holds one count of this clone. The chain is built from TRBV18 and TRBJ1-4; 7 bases line up with TRBD1. Trimming at V came to 3 bases and at J to 5 bases, leaving 3 bases not matched to a gene. Germline values: CDR1 KGHSH, CDR2 LQKENI. CDR3 length: 14 amino acids. As DNA, the CDR3 is TGTGCCAGCTCACCGGACAGGCAAAATGAAAAACTGTTTTTT. It codes for CASSPDRQNEKLFF.

This rearrangement joins TRBV29-1 to TRBJ2-7; D remains unclear. Germline V gene sequence: CDR1 SQVTM, CDR2 ANQGSEA. V gave up 4 bases and J gave up 3 bases, with 10 bases separating them. The CDR3 runs 12 residues. CDR3 in amino acids: CSVGRSGYEQYF. CDR3 DNA: TGCAGCGTTGGCCGATCCGGCTACGAGCAGTACTTC.

The J gene is TRBJ1-6, the V gene TRBV3-1 (or the pseudogene TRBV3-2); D gene unclear. Germline lookup yields CDR1 LGHDT and CDR2 YNNKEL (reference sequence). The CDR3 length is 16 residues. Trimming cost V 0 bases and J 0 bases, with 6 bases left between them. The CDR3 is CASSQDWSSYNSPLHF. The CDR3 bases are TGTGCCAGCAGCCAAGATTGGAGCTCCTATAATTCACCCCTCCACTTT.

Here the CDR3 reads CASTMGLLNEQFF. In nucleotides, the CDR3 is TGTGCCAGCACTATGGGACTCCTCAATGAGCAGTTCTTC. The chain recombines TRBV2 with TRBJ2-1, with D tentatively TRBD2 (6 bases). V lost 7 bases to trimming and J lost 6 bases, with 13 bases between them. CDR3 size: 13 residues. Per germline, CDR1 SNHLY and CDR2 FYNNEI.

The DNA of the CDR3 is TGTGCCAGCACCTTGGGAGACAGGGTTGGAAACACCATATATTTT. Its translation: CASTLGDRVGNTIYF. The V call is TRBV28, the J call TRBJ1-3, with 7 nucleotides matching TRBD1. This CDR3 contains 15 residues. Per the germline V gene, CDR1 is MDHEN and CDR2 is SYDVKM. The V gene end was trimmed by 7 bases and the J gene end by 3 bases; junction bases not matched to a gene: 9.

This chain joins TRBV6-5 and TRBJ2-7; possible D gene TRBD1, 5 bases. CDR3 length equals 12 residues. Between the trimmed V and J ends, which lost 6 bases and 3 bases, there was a span of 9 bases. Germline V gene data show CDR1 as MNHEY and CDR2 as SVGAGI. This CDR3 is CASRARGYEQYF. CDR3 DNA sequence: TGTGCCAGCAGGGCTAGGGGCTACGAGCAGTACTTC.

The table lists this clone with a count of one. The J gene is TRBJ1-5, the V gene TRBV28; 9 bases map to TRBD1. This CDR3 is built from 16 residues. V dropped 6 bases and J dropped 4; count of bases not matched to a gene: 10. Germline CDR1 MDHEN, CDR2 SYDVKM. The CDR3 loop is CASRSAGTGMNQPQHF. The CDR3 coding sequence is TGTGCCAGCAGAAGCGCCGGGACAGGGATGAATCAGCCCCAGCATTTT.

The J gene is TRBJ1-6, the V gene TRBV3-1 (or the pseudogene TRBV3-2); 7 bases map to TRBD1. Trimming cost V 5 bases and J 6 bases; bases outside gene matches: 4. CDR1 is LGHDT and CDR2 is YNNKEL in the germline V gene (reference sequence). This CDR3 comprises 14 residues. CDR3 sequence: CASSNRGFNSPLHF. The CDR3 coding sequence is TGTGCCAGCAGCAACAGGGGATTTAATTCACCCCTCCACTTT.

The table lists this clone with a count of one. This rearrangement joins TRBV6-7 to TRBJ2-7; 7 nucleotides agree with TRBD1. TRBV6-7 is an open reading frame whose function is uncertain. V trimming: 5 bases; J trimming: 1 base; junction bases outside the gene matches: 8. The CDR3 is 15 residues long. The chain's CDR3 is CASSLKGARSYEQYF. DNA of the CDR3: TGTGCCAGCAGTCTAAAGGGGGCCAGGTCCTACGAGCAGTACTTC.

V is TRBV13 and J is TRBJ1-2; TRBD1 is a possible D gene (6 bases). V lost 3 bases and J 1 base, leaving 9 bases between the germline ends. The CDR3 runs 14 residues. From germline, CDR1 is PRHDT and CDR2 FYEKMQ (reference sequence). The CDR3: CASSLGQVNYGYTF. The CDR3 DNA sequence: TGTGCCAGCAGCTTGGGACAAGTTAACTATGGCTACACCTTC.

V gene TRBV6-5 combines with J gene TRBJ2-7; D gene unclear. Trimming removed 6 bases at V and 5 bases at J, with 8 bases between. The CDR3 consists of 11 residues. Germline CDR1 is MNHEY and CDR2 is SVGAGI. CDR3 nucleotide sequence: TGTGCCAGCAGCCCCGGAGACGAGCAGTACTTC. Protein product: CASSPGDEQYF.

V is TRBV27 and J is TRBJ1-4; 8 bases align to TRBD1. This CDR3 is 16 amino acids long. Germline values: CDR1 MNHEY, CDR2 SMNVEV (reference sequence). With 0 bases clipped from V and 8 bases from J, the junction kept 8 bases outside the gene matches. The DNA for the CDR3 is TGTGCCAGCAGTTTATCCCAGGGGGCGGGGAAGGAAAAACTGTTTTTT. Translating it yields CASSLSQGAGKEKLFF.

V is TRBV28 and J is TRBJ2-6, with 7 bases that match TRBD2. This CDR3 has 16 amino acids. Germline values: CDR1 MDHEN, CDR2 SYDVKM. J lost 2 bases, V lost 8 bases, and 9 bases had no gene match. The DNA for the CDR3 is TGTGCCAGCCGGGGAGGGGCGAAGGCTGGGGCCAACGTCCTGACTTTC. Translated, it gives CASRGGAKAGANVLTF.

The J gene is TRBJ2-1, the V gene TRBV10-1; 10 nucleotides agree with TRBD2. This CDR3 contains 14 residues. Trimming removed 3 bases from V and 8 bases from J; junction bases left unmatched: 4. Germline assignment: CDR1 WNHNN and CDR2 SYGVQD (reference sequence). This CDR3 reads CASSESGRVDEQFF. CDR3 coding DNA: TGCGCCAGCAGTGAAAGCGGGAGGGTGGATGAGCAGTTCTTC.